This TCR beta chain appears in the sequencing data of a study of technical replicates of blood from several donors. Per germline, CDR1 MNHEY and CDR2 SVGAGI. Trimming removed 0 bases at V and 1 base at J, with 6 bases between. The CDR3 runs to 15 residues. TCRdb's copy holds only in-frame clones and misses some; the assay was immunoSEQ multiplex PCR. Here the sample spans about 88,000 clones, around 93% being singletons. The receptor was isolated from a human donor in good health. The V gene is TRBV6-5, the J gene TRBJ2-2; D ambiguous. The specimen was T cells isolated from PBMCs. CDR3 sequence reads: CASSYSNGNTGELFF. In nucleotides, the CDR3 is TGTGCCAGCAGTTACTCGAACGGGAACACCGGGGAGCTGTTTTTT.